This T cell receptor beta chain originates from a study of T cell repertoires in breast cancer (TCRdb year 2016). The study in broad terms: Samples profiled in the study came from tumors, lymph nodes and peripheral blood lymphocytes of breast cancer patients, along with peripheral blood from healthy control donors. Most of the roughly 23 patient tumors analyzed for shared TCRs were ER+/PR+. The study reasoned that TCRs shared between breast cancer patients would target shared antigens, given breast cancer's low mutational burden and rare common mutations. On average, approximately 500,000 sequences per sample and roughly 10 reads per input cell were obtained by sequencing. The controls were nine healthy donors whose age range was similar to that of the patients. Tumors and tumor-involved lymph nodes were minced, digested with Liberase and DNase, and then passed through 70-um and 40-um filters. Tumor-free lymph nodes were processed without enzymatic digestion, and Ficoll was used to separate blood samples.

The CDR3 starts with the cysteine, ends with the phenylalanine, and has 18 residues. Only the CDR3 portion is preserved as DNA: 54 bases, with reading frame beginning at the first base. V loses 1 base of germline sequence and J loses 4 bases, and the interval between the two ends is 25 bases. CDR1 and CDR2, looked up from the germline V gene (reference sequence), are DFQATT and SNEGSKA. To note about this clonotype: It has no known antigen specificity. Base qualities are not provided; no much larger clone lies one nucleotide away.

Libraries were made using emulsion pairing. A second nested PCR with blocking oligos suppressed unpaired genes, then a third nested PCR added Illumina adaptors and barcodes. Between roughly 5,000 and 260,000 T cells, along with C-region, Stepout and V-region primers, were included in each emulsion RT-PCR master mix. The Micellula Emulsion and Purification Kit was used to make the emulsions, and Qiagen OneStep RT-PCR reagents were used for RT-PCR. The pooled libraries were sequenced on an Illumina MiSeq using paired-end 2 x 250 reads. Concerning the study's data processing: Read pairs were joined in Galaxy and clipped at the engineered overlap into separate alpha and beta files, and reads that were not clipped were discarded. Alpha-beta pairs were assigned using CompleteTCR, a MiTCR-based pipeline in which chains sharing read cluster identifiers are linked by an R script. TCR sequences observed only once, about 1-3.1%, were removed as potential sequencing errors. TCRdb trimmed public reads at Q25 via fastp, called clones via MiXCR and kept in-frame beta chains. Rows merge per CDR3 protein into single entries with the most common DNA and genes. The V and J calls follow TCRdb's processing rather than the paper's. The sample has about 40,000 distinct CDR3 sequences on record, under 60% of them singletons. Around three fifths of the sample is taken by the ten largest.

To analyze paired alpha-beta TCRs of CD8+ T cells, the study used an expanded emulsion RT-PCR method with primers covering all TCR V genes. Before emulsion RT-PCR, CD8+ T cells were isolated using a CD8 positive selection kit and then incubated overnight in around 10 IU/mL IL-2. What the study reported, not specific to this receptor: Shared TCRs were encoded by various nucleotide sequences, which suggests selection and expansion based on antigen. About fourfold more TCRs were shared with matched tumor repertoires by tumor-involved sentinel lymph nodes than by tumor-free nodes (around 8.2% versus 1.8%). Emulsion RT-PCR was considered qualitative rather than quantitative, since transcript abundance and primer differences skewed clone recovery. Shared TCRs showed TRBV7 predominance, possibly reflecting tumor recognition or mispriming bias from eight TRBV7 primers. Discarding singleton TCRs and sampling only part of each tumor may have missed genuine antitumor clones. About 20 TCR pairs were shared across seven or more patient tumors and were rarely found in control blood, which suggests possible tumor specificity.

Recombination linked TRBV20-1 to TRBJ1-2; D gene: possibly TRBD1, on 5 matching bases. This sequence originates from a pool of human donors with breast cancer or a healthy control (not recorded which). Source material: CD8+ T cells. This receptor carries the CDR3 CSARGLLPAAQGVYGYTF. The nucleotides are TGCAGTGCTAGAGGCCTCCTCCCCGCCGCCCAAGGGGTCTATGGCTACACCTTC.